The 22 T cell receptor beta chains in this list originate from one sample, sequenced in a study of T cells in Graves' hyperthyroidism and ophthalmopathy. The investigators amplified TCR beta CDR3 regions from RNA transcripts. RT-PCR in the first round (using the HTBI primer set) targeted the TCR CDR3. TCRdb passed the multiplex PCR reads through MiXCR, listing each CDR3 protein once. The sample lists under 400,000 distinct CDR3 sequences, roughly 15% occurring once. Sequencing was carried out using blood. The receptors derive from an older woman with Graves' ophthalmopathy.

This clonotype was picked up many times. The rearrangement joins TRBV2 to TRBJ2-3; 7 nucleotides agree with TRBD1. Germline lookup yields CDR1 SNHLY and CDR2 FYNNEI. V was pared by 1 base and J by 10 bases, with 11 bases of the junction left unmatched. The CDR3 has 15 amino acids. The CDR3 region has the DNA TGTGCCAGCAGTGAAGTCGGAGTGGGCCAGGGGGCGCAGTATTTT. It specifies CASSEVGVGQGAQYF. The full variable domain, with the rest looked up from reference TRBV2 and TRBJ2-3, is EPEVTQTPSHQVTQMGQEVILRCVPISNHLYFYWYRQILGQKVEFLVSFYNNEISEKSEIFDDQFSVERPDGSNFTLKIRSTKLEDSAMYFCASSEVGVGQGAQYFGPGTRLTVL.

This clonotype was recorded at least ten times. The chain links TRBV28 to TRBJ2-3; TRBD2 aligns across 10 bases. The CDR3 is 18 amino acids. Unmatched junction bases numbered 13, after V lost 6 bases and J lost 1 base. Germline CDR1 reads MDHEN; CDR2 reads SYDVKM. The CDR3 nucleotides read TGTGCCAGCAGAGGAGGAGTAGCGGGAGGTCGGCGCACAGATACGCAGTATTTT. Translation: CASRGGVAGGRRTDTQYF.

This clonotype was counted many times. The chain couples TRBV12-3 or TRBV12-4 to TRBJ2-7; 8 positions match TRBD2. CDR3 length equals 15 residues. The trim removed 2 bases at V and 0 bases at J, leaving 3 bases unmatched. The CDR3 sequence is CASSLLAGPSYEQYF. CDR3 in DNA: TGTGCCAGCAGTTTACTAGCGGGCCCCTCCTACGAGCAGTACTTC.

This clonotype was detected ten times or more. V is TRBV7-9 and J is TRBJ2-4; tentative D call: TRBD2 (5 bases). The CDR3 consists of 16 residues. CDR1 SEHNR and CDR2 FQNEAQ come from the germline V gene (reference sequence). Trimming took off 5 bases at V and 7 bases at J, with 21 bases between the two ends. The CDR3 DNA is TGTGCCAGCAGCCCCGGGCGAGCGGAGCCGGGGAACATTCAGTACTTC. Translated: CASSPGRAEPGNIQYF. The complete variable domain, with remaining parts taken from reference TRBV7-9 and TRBJ2-4, reads DTGVSQNPRHKITKRGQNVTFRCDPISEHNRLYWYRQTLGQGPEFLTYFQNEAQLEKSRLLSDRFSAERPKGSFSTLEIQRTEQGDSAMYLCASSPGRAEPGNIQYFGAGTRLSVL.

This clonotype came up a few times. Given a much more abundant clone one base away, this may be a read error. The V call is TRBV28, the J call TRBJ1-1; D uncertain. The CDR3 extends over 15 amino acids. Between the trimmed V and J ends, which lost 8 bases and 1 base, there was a span of 17 bases. CDR1 is MDHEN, CDR2 SYDVKM, per germline. DNA for the CDR3: TGTGCCAGCGAAGGTGTCGAGGCCTCGAACACTGAAGCTTTCTTT. This gives the protein CASEGVEASNTEAFF.

This clonotype has more than one count but fewer than ten. The chain carries TRBV28 and TRBJ1-5, with D uncertain. The V gene's germline CDR1 is MDHEN and CDR2 SYDVKM. This CDR3 region has 15 residues. The V and J ends lost 5 bases and 6 bases respectively, with 17 bases between them. The CDR3 here is CASSTPGGFGQPQHF. CDR3 sequence (DNA): TGTGCCAGCAGTACCCCAGGAGGGTTCGGTCAGCCCCAGCATTTT. Together with reference TRBV28 and TRBJ1-5, the CDR3 gives the full variable domain: DVKVTQSSRYLVKRTGEKVFLECVQDMDHENMFWYRQDPGLGLRLIYFSYDVKMKEKGDIPEGYSVSREKKERFSLILESASTNQTSMYLCASSTPGGFGQPQHFGDGTRLSIL.

There are many counts of this clonotype. The chain carries TRBV5-1 and TRBJ2-7; D uncertain. Looked up from germline, CDR1 is SGHRS and CDR2 is YFSETQ. The V end was cut by 0 bases, the J end by 6 bases, with 13 bases between. The CDR3 is made up of 14 amino acids. CDR3 DNA sequence: TGCGCCAGCAGCTTGGGACACCCTCAGAGCGAGCAGTACTTC. This codes for CASSLGHPQSEQYF.

At least ten counts were recorded for this clonotype. The chain combines TRBV18 with TRBJ2-7; 11 positions match TRBD2. The CDR3 consists of 16 residues. After removal of 6 bases from V and 7 bases from J, the junction contained 14 bases not matched to a gene. The germline V gene has CDR1 KGHSH and CDR2 LQKENI. DNA for the CDR3: TGTGCCAGCTCCCAAGGGGGACTAGCGGACTTTGGGGAGCAGTACTTC. Translated: CASSQGGLADFGEQYF.

The chain combines TRBV20-1 with TRBJ1-2, with D perhaps TRBD1 (5 bases). Germline CDR1 reads DFQATT; CDR2 reads SNEGSKA (reference sequence). The length of the CDR3 is 10 residues. V lost 7 bases, J lost 3 bases, and 6 bases lay in between. The CDR3 nucleotides read TGCAGTGTACAGGACTATGGCTACACCTTC. It yields the protein CSVQDYGYTF.

This clonotype occurred many times. The chain carries TRBV11-2 and TRBJ2-1, with D possibly matching TRBD1 (5 bases). Germline CDR1 SGHAT, CDR2 FQNNGV. The CDR3 covers 14 residues. V lost 1 base and J 10 bases, leaving 14 bases between the germline ends. The CDR3 bases are TGTGCCAGCAGCTTAGCCACCAGGGATGGCGAGCAGTTCTTC. This gives the protein CASSLATRDGEQFF.

This clonotype came up many times. In DNA, the CDR3 is TGTGCCAGCAGCTTGCGGCCGAGCACAGATACGCAGTATTTT. Translating gives CASSLRPSTDTQYF. This chain links TRBV11-2 with TRBJ2-3; D call uncertain. V was clipped by 3 bases and J by 0 bases, with 7 bases between them. Germline V lookup: CDR1 SGHAT, CDR2 FQNNGV. The CDR3 sequence is 14 residues long.

A few counts support this clonotype. This chain links TRBV9 with TRBJ2-1, with TRBD2 matching 8 bases. CDR1 and CDR2 (germline): SGDLS, YYNGEE. Trimming took 2 bases from V and 10 from J; bases not matched to a gene: 17. This CDR3 contains 17 residues. This CDR3 reads CASSVRPRPSGSREQFF. CDR3 DNA sequence: TGTGCCAGCAGCGTTCGGCCACGTCCGAGCGGGAGCAGGGAGCAGTTCTTC. The variable domain in full, with the rest retrieved from reference TRBV9 and TRBJ2-1, is DSGVTQTPKHLITATGQRVTLRCSPRSGDLSVYWYQQSLDQGLQFLIQYYNGEERAKGNILERFSAQQFPDLHSELNLSSLELGDSALYFCASSVRPRPSGSREQFFGPGTRLTVL.

This clonotype was picked up many times. V usage is TRBV6-1 and J usage is TRBJ2-5; D gene ambiguous. The V end lost 5 bases, the J end lost 0 bases, and 10 bases lay between the germline ends. The CDR3 spans 14 residues. CDR1 MNHNS and CDR2 SASEGT come from the germline V gene. The chain's CDR3 is CASSTDTNQETQYF. The DNA for the CDR3 is TGTGCCAGCAGTACCGACACAAACCAAGAGACCCAGTACTTC.

This chain uses TRBV20-1 with TRBJ1-2; D unclear. V was clipped by 0 bases and J by 4 bases, with 12 bases between them. CDR1 is DFQATT and CDR2 is SNEGSKA in the germline V gene (reference sequence). This CDR3 has 14 amino acids. CDR3 in DNA: TGCAGTGCTAGAGACGCGGTGGACCTCTATGGCTACACCTTC. It codes for CSARDAVDLYGYTF.

This chain links TRBV6-1 with TRBJ2-2, with TRBD1 matching over 7 bases. The junction had 8 bases not matched to a gene; V was cut back by 8 bases and J by 2 bases. Germline CDR1 MNHNS, CDR2 SASEGT. This CDR3 region has 15 residues. The CDR3 nucleotides are TGTGCCAGCTGCAGGACAGGACCCAACACCGGGGAGCTGTTTTTT. Protein product: CASCRTGPNTGELFF.

The sample holds many counts of this clonotype. The V and J genes are TRBV3-1 and TRBJ2-1, with TRBD2 matching 11 bases. Losses at the gene ends were 4 bases for V and 4 bases for J; bases not matched to a gene: 9. Germline CDR1 LGHDT, CDR2 YNNKEL (reference sequence). The CDR3 length is 17 residues. CDR3 loop: CASSLGTGLAAYNEQFF. Written as DNA, the CDR3 is TGTGCCAGCAGCCTAGGTACGGGACTAGCGGCATACAATGAGCAGTTCTTC.

The J gene is TRBJ1-5, the V gene TRBV20-1, with D uncertain. The length of the CDR3 is 15 residues. Between the trimmed V and J ends, which lost 0 bases and 0 bases, there was a span of 9 bases. Germline CDR1 is DFQATT and CDR2 is SNEGSKA (reference sequence). The CDR3 coding sequence is TGCAGTGCTAGAGAGAGGCACTATAGCAATCAGCCCCAGCATTTT. This gives the protein CSARERHYSNQPQHF.

CDR3 region: CASSLVDFNYGYTF. CDR3 bases: TGTGCCAGCAGTTTAGTAGACTTTAACTATGGCTACACCTTC. The chain combines TRBV12-3 or TRBV12-4 with TRBJ1-2; no firm D call. The CDR3 contains 14 residues. Trimming took 1 base from V and 1 from J, leaving 7 bases between them.

The V gene is TRBV27, the J gene TRBJ2-5; 8 positions agree with TRBD2. Germline V lookup: CDR1 MNHEY, CDR2 SMNVEV (reference sequence). With 6 bases clipped from V and 11 bases from J, the junction kept 14 bases outside the gene matches. The CDR3 loop spans 14 amino acids. Written as DNA, the CDR3 is TGTGCCAGCAGCCCGACGCGGCTAGCGGGTCCACAGTACTTC. It yields the protein CASSPTRLAGPQYF.

This clonotype was seen at least ten times. V is TRBV6-1 and J is TRBJ2-1; 10 bases are shared with TRBD2. The germline V gene encodes CDR1 MNHNS and CDR2 SASEGT. V lost 3 bases and J lost 6; bases outside the gene matches: 2. The CDR3 sequence is 14 residues long. In nucleotides, the CDR3 is TGTGCCAGCAGTGATCTAGCGGGAGTCAATGAGCAGTTCTTC. Translated, it gives CASSDLAGVNEQFF.

In this sample, this clonotype turned up a few times. The chain joins TRBV7-8 to TRBJ1-2; weak D call: TRBD1 (5 bases). This CDR3 spans 13 amino acids. Trimming pared 1 base from V and 8 bases from J, leaving 11 bases between. Germline loops: CDR1 SGHVS, CDR2 FQNEAQ. CDR3 nucleotides: TGTGCCAGCAGCTTAGTTATAGGGGAAGGCTACACCTTC. Its protein is CASSLVIGEGYTF.

This clonotype has at least ten counts. The V and J genes are TRBV7-3 and TRBJ1-1, with D perhaps TRBD1 (6 bases). The CDR3 consists of 13 residues. V dropped 6 bases and J dropped 5 bases, with 13 bases sitting between them. Germline V gene lookup returns CDR1 SGHTA and CDR2 FQGTGA. CDR3 sequence: CASSLAQGTEAFF. The CDR3 DNA reads TGTGCCAGCAGTTTGGCACAGGGAACTGAAGCTTTCTTT.